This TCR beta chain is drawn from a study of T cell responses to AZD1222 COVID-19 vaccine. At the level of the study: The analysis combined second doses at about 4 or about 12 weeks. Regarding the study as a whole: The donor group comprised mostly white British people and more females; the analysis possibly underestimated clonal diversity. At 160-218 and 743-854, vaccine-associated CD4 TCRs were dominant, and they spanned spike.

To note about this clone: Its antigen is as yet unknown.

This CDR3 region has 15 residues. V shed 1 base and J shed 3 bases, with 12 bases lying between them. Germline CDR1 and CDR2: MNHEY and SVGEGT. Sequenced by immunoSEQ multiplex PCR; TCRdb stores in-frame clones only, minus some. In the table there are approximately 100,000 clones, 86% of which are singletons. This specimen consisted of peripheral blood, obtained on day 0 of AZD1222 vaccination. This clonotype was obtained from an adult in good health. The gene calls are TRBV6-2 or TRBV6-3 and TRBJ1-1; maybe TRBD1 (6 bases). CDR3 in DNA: TGTGCCAGCAGTTACTTGGGGGACAAATACACTGAAGCTTTCTTT. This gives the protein CASSYLGDKYTEAFF.